The 24 T cell receptor beta chains reported below all come from one sample, sequenced in a study of lymphopenia after photon versus proton radiotherapy. Assay used: immunoSEQ multiplex PCR; TCRdb lists only in-frame clones, some missing. The repertoire has 150,000 or so clones, approximately 86% of them found once; the top ten carry 4% to 5%. The material was peripheral blood, obtained from a patient treated with photon-based radiotherapy. The source is a man aged 50 to 59 with gastric cancer.

This clone was picked up a small number of times. CDR3 sequence: CASSLGRDYGYTF. DNA of the CDR3: TGTGCCAGCAGCTTAGGGCGGGACTATGGCTACACCTTC. The chain carries TRBV7-2 and TRBJ1-2; D unclear. The germline V and J ends were trimmed by 1 base and 3 bases, with 6 bases remaining between them. The CDR3 length is 13 residues. Germline V CDR1 and CDR2: SGHTA, FQGNSA. The variable domain in full, with the rest retrieved from reference TRBV7-2 and TRBJ1-2, is GAGVSQSPSNKVTEKGKDVELRCDPISGHTALYWYRQSLGQGLEFLIYFQGNSAPDKSGLPSDRFSAERTGGSVSTLTIQRTQQEDSAVYLCASSLGRDYGYTFGSGTRLTVV.

Only a few counts were recorded for this clone. This chain links TRBV7-9 with TRBJ2-3; TRBD2 matches 12 bases. Trimming cost V 2 bases and J 3 bases; bases outside gene matches: 6. CDR3 length: 17 residues. Germline assignment: CDR1 SEHNR and CDR2 FQNEAQ (reference sequence). The CDR3 DNA is TGTGCCAGCAGCTTAATGACTAGCGGGAGTGGGACAGATACGCAGTATTTT. This codes for CASSLMTSGSGTDTQYF. The variable domain in full, completed from reference TRBV7-9 and TRBJ2-3, reads DTGVSQNPRHKITKRGQNVTFRCDPISEHNRLYWYRQTLGQGPEFLTYFQNEAQLEKSRLLSDRFSAERPKGSFSTLEIQRTEQGDSAMYLCASSLMTSGSGTDTQYFGPGTRLTVL.

The V and J genes are TRBV11-2 and TRBJ2-1, with D maybe TRBD2 (6 bases). Trimming removed 4 bases at V and 5 bases at J, with 12 bases between. The germline CDR1 and CDR2 sequences are SGHAT and FQNNGV. CDR3 length: 14 amino acids. The CDR3 protein is CASSSPREHNEQFF. CDR3 DNA sequence: TGTGCCAGCAGCTCCCCGCGGGAACACAATGAGCAGTTCTTC.

This clone was recorded a few times. The gene calls are TRBV7-9 and TRBJ2-7; 10 bases agree with TRBD2. V dropped 6 bases and J dropped 5; count of bases not matched to a gene: 10. Germline CDR1 and CDR2: SEHNR and FQNEAQ (reference sequence). This CDR3 spans 15 amino acids. CDR3 nucleotides: TGTGCCAGCAGTCTAGGGACTAGCGCTGCGAACGAGCAGTACTTC. Translated: CASSLGTSAANEQYF.

The chain recombines TRBV19 with TRBJ2-2, with D possibly being TRBD1 (6 bases). The V end was cut by 7 bases, the J end by 3 bases, with 15 bases between. The CDR3 spans 15 residues. Germline lookup yields CDR1 LNHDA and CDR2 SQIVND (reference sequence). The CDR3 sequence is CASTTGSPHTGELFF. DNA of the CDR3: TGTGCCAGTACCACAGGGTCCCCCCACACCGGGGAGCTGTTTTTT.

The CDR3 sequence is CASSRGSGTYNEQFF. The CDR3 nucleotides are TGCGCCAGCAGCAGAGGCAGCGGGACCTACAATGAGCAGTTCTTC. The rearrangement links TRBV4-1 to TRBJ2-1, with TRBD2 matching over 7 bases. This CDR3 has 15 amino acids. CDR1 is MGHRA, CDR2 YSYEKL, per germline. Losses at the gene ends were 5 bases for V and 2 bases for J; bases not matched to a gene: 6.

The rearrangement uses TRBV5-1 and TRBJ2-3; the match to TRBD1 covers 8 bases. Germline V gene data show CDR1 as SGHRS and CDR2 as YFSETQ. This CDR3 has 18 amino acids. The ends lost 3 bases at V and 0 bases at J; junction bases unmatched: 12. The CDR3, as DNA: TGCGCCAGCAGCTCGGGAATGGCAGGGGGCACTAGCACAGATACGCAGTATTTT. Translation gives CASSSGMAGGTSTDTQYF. Filled out from reference TRBV5-1 and TRBJ2-3, the complete variable domain reads KAGVTQTPRYLIKTRGQQVTLSCSPISGHRSVSWYQQTPGQGLQFLFEYFSETQRNKGNFPGRFSGRQFSNSRSEMNVSTLELGDSALYLCASSSGMAGGTSTDTQYFGPGTRLTVL.

This chain joins TRBV11-2 and TRBJ1-5; a possible D gene is TRBD1 (6 bases). The CDR3 length is 14 residues. Germline V lookup: CDR1 SGHAT, CDR2 FQNNGV. Trimming took off 6 bases at V and 3 bases at J, with 12 bases between the two ends. Here the CDR3 reads CASSYDRLNQPQHF. In nucleotides, the CDR3 is TGTGCCAGCAGTTACGACAGGCTCAATCAGCCCCAGCATTTT.

The chain has TRBV5-6 and TRBJ1-5; possible D gene TRBD1, 5 bases. The CDR3 consists of 14 residues. Between the trimmed V and J ends, which lost 4 bases and 3 bases, there was a span of 11 bases. Per the germline V gene, CDR1 is SGHDT and CDR2 is YYEEEE. The CDR3 region has the DNA TGTGCCAGCAGCGTGAACAGGTACAATCAGCCCCAGCATTTT. Translation: CASSVNRYNQPQHF.

V and J are TRBV4-3 and TRBJ1-5, with D possibly matching TRBD1 (5 bases). CDR3 length: 14 amino acids. Deletions cut 0 bases from V and 4 bases from J, with 7 bases between. Germline assignment: CDR1 LGHNA and CDR2 YSLEER. Here the CDR3 reads CASSQERGNQPQHF. Written as DNA, the CDR3 is TGCGCCAGCAGCCAAGAACGGGGGAATCAGCCCCAGCATTTT.

V gene TRBV12-5 combines with J gene TRBJ2-1, with D hard to call. The CDR3 runs 16 residues. Germline-derived CDR1 and CDR2 are LGHNT and FRNRAP. V was cut by 2 bases and J by 4 bases, with 15 bases left in between. Written as DNA, the CDR3 is TGTGCTAGTGGTTTGCCTAAGGGTCATGGGTACAATGAGCAGTTCTTC. Translated, it gives CASGLPKGHGYNEQFF.

The J gene is TRBJ2-7, the V gene TRBV5-6; D uncertain. The CDR3 has 14 residues. Germline V lookup: CDR1 SGHDT, CDR2 YYEEEE. V was pared by 6 bases and J by 0 bases, with 13 bases between. CDR3 sequence (DNA): TGTGCCAGCACCCCAAGCAGAAACTCCTACGAGCAGTACTTC. Protein product: CASTPSRNSYEQYF.

The chain links TRBV25-1 to TRBJ1-1, with 7 positions matching TRBD1. V dropped 1 base and J dropped 0; count of bases not matched to a gene: 2. In germline, CDR1 is MGHDK, CDR2 SYGVNS. The length of the CDR3 is 15 residues. CDR3 region: CASSELRGLNTEAFF. For the CDR3, the DNA is TGTGCCAGCAGTGAATTAAGGGGGCTGAACACTGAAGCTTTCTTT.

This chain connects TRBV10-3 to TRBJ1-5; a weak D match, TRBD1 (6 bases). This CDR3 comprises 14 residues. CDR1 and CDR2 (germline): ENHRY, SYGVKD. V was clipped by 9 bases and J by 4 bases, with 16 bases between them. The CDR3 DNA follows: TGTGCCATTAGGTCGGAGGGGGAGAATCAGCCCCAGCATTTT. Protein sequence: CAIRSEGENQPQHF.

This rearrangement joins TRBV30 to TRBJ1-5; 9 nucleotides line up with TRBD1. The CDR3 extends over 14 amino acids. From germline, CDR1 is GTSNPN and CDR2 SVGIG (reference sequence). Unmatched junction bases numbered 10, after V lost 8 bases and J lost 5 bases. CDR3 protein: CAAQGQGGYQPQHF. The CDR3 DNA follows: TGTGCCGCCCAGGGACAGGGAGGCTATCAGCCCCAGCATTTT.

The chain employs TRBV19 and TRBJ1-5; weak D call: TRBD1 (6 bases). The CDR3 has 16 residues. Trimming shortened V by 5 bases and J by 0 bases, and 14 bases separated the two germline ends. Germline V CDR1 and CDR2: LNHDA, SQIVND (reference sequence). In nucleotides, the CDR3 is TGTGCCAGTAGTGGGGGCGGGACGGTTAGCAATCAGCCCCAGCATTTT. It yields the protein CASSGGGTVSNQPQHF.

Turning to this clone: An end of the junction differs from the germline gene, which may be a read error. The CDR3 DNA reads as TGTGCCACCAGTGGGTGGGGGTCGCGGGAGATTTCCTACGAGCAGTACTTC. Its protein is CATSGWGSREISYEQYF. The rearrangement uses TRBV10-3 and TRBJ2-7; TRBD2 aligns across 7 bases. In germline, CDR1 is ENHRY, CDR2 SYGVKD. The CDR3 length is 17 residues.

This clone was counted between two and nine times. This chain joins TRBV5-6 and TRBJ1-2, with TRBD1 as a possible D gene (5 bases). Trimming removed 5 bases at V and 5 bases at J, with 13 bases between. Germline lookup yields CDR1 SGHDT and CDR2 YYEEEE. There are 13 residues in the CDR3. CDR3 nucleotide sequence: TGTGCCAGCAGGCCGACAGCCCGATATGGCTACACCTTC. Its translation is CASRPTARYGYTF.

The chain is built from TRBV5-6 and TRBJ1-1; D might be TRBD1 (5 bases). The CDR3 length is 17 residues. Trimming left V 6 bases short and J 0 bases short, with 21 bases between. Germline V gene lookup returns CDR1 SGHDT and CDR2 YYEEEE. CDR3 region: CASTPLKKGLMNTEAFF. The CDR3 coding sequence is TGTGCCAGCACCCCCCTCAAGAAGGGGTTAATGAACACTGAAGCTTTCTTT.

The rearrangement joins TRBV7-8 to TRBJ2-3, with D hard to call. V was trimmed by 0 bases and J by 2 bases, leaving 15 bases between them. The CDR3 is 17 residues long. Per the germline V gene, CDR1 is SGHVS and CDR2 is FQNEAQ. The CDR3 loop is CASSLAIRGMHTDTQYF. DNA of the CDR3: TGTGCCAGCAGCTTAGCGATTCGTGGGATGCACACAGATACGCAGTATTTT.

This chain connects TRBV9 to TRBJ1-4, with TRBD1 matching over 8 bases. Germline V CDR1 and CDR2: SGDLS, YYNGEE. This CDR3 is 18 amino acids long. Germline trimming cut 0 bases from V and 1 base from J; bases unmatched to any gene: 8. CDR3 DNA sequence: TGTGCCAGCAGCGTAGGGTCCGGGACAGGAGGAACTAATGAAAAACTGTTTTTT. It specifies CASSVGSGTGGTNEKLFF.

This clone came up a few times. This chain uses TRBV5-1 with TRBJ2-4; 7 bases line up with TRBD1. CDR1 and CDR2 from the germline V gene are SGHRS and YFSETQ. V lost 0 bases to trimming and J lost 16 bases; unmatched junction nucleotides: 4. The CDR3 is 11 amino acids. This CDR3 reads CASSLGDSSYF. The CDR3 DNA reads as TGCGCCAGCAGCTTGGGGGACAGTTCCTACTTC. The entire variable domain, with the rest obtained from reference TRBV5-1 and TRBJ2-4, is as follows: KAGVTQTPRYLIKTRGQQVTLSCSPISGHRSVSWYQQTPGQGLQFLFEYFSETQRNKGNFPGRFSGRQFSNSRSEMNVSTLELGDSALYLCASSLGDSSYFGAGTRLSVL.

The chain carries TRBV18 and TRBJ2-3; D unclear. The germline CDR1 and CDR2 sequences are KGHSH and LQKENI. Between the trimmed V and J ends, which lost 2 bases and 4 bases, there was a span of 19 bases. The CDR3 contains 17 residues. For the CDR3, the DNA is TGTGCCAGCTCACCAACAAAGGGCCCAAAGGGATCAGATACGCAGTATTTT. Its protein product is CASSPTKGPKGSDTQYF.

The chain carries TRBV6-4 and TRBJ2-7; 9 bases map to TRBD1. V shed 5 bases, J shed 4 bases, and the junction held 9 bases outside the gene matches. The CDR3 totals 15 residues. CDR1 is MRHNA, CDR2 SNTAGT, per germline. The CDR3 nucleotides read TGTGCCAGCAGTCAGAGCCCGGGACAGGGTTACGAGCAGTACTTC. Protein sequence: CASSQSPGQGYEQYF.